These T cell receptor beta chains were read from a single sample in a study of cytomegalovirus exposure and HLA in healthy donors. Sequencing was performed with immunoSEQ multiplex PCR; in TCRdb, only in-frame clones are kept and a portion is missing. This sample has about 120,000 clones, with about 68% found just once. The specimen was PBMCs. These receptors were taken from a woman aged 45 to 65 in good health and CMV-seropositive. Both conserved end residues are part of each CDR3. Each record gives: CDR3 DNA, CDR3 protein, V gene, clone size, CDR3 length, J gene, D gene. The D gene is left open where the match is weak. Clone size is given for some rows only: seen once, a few or many times, or a class if the clone is expanded.

cdr3_nt: TGTGCCAGCAGCTTGGGGGCAGGGCCGAATCAGCCCCAGCATTTT
cdr3_aa: CASSLGAGPNQPQHF
v_call: TRBV7-2
clone_size: NA
cdr3_length: 15
j_call: TRBJ1-5
d_call: NA

cdr3_nt: TGCGCCAGCAGCCAAGTCTTGGCGGGAGTAGATACGCAGTATTTT
cdr3_aa: CASSQVLAGVDTQYF
v_call: TRBV4-3
clone_size: few
cdr3_length: 15
j_call: TRBJ2-3
d_call: TRBD2

cdr3_nt: TGTGCCAGTAGTGGGGGGATCCACGAGCAGTACTTC
cdr3_aa: CASSGGIHEQYF
v_call: TRBV19
clone_size: NA
cdr3_length: 12
j_call: TRBJ2-7
d_call: NA

cdr3_nt: TGTGCCATCAGTCCGACAGGGGGCTTCACTGAAGCTTTCTTT
cdr3_aa: CAISPTGGFTEAFF
v_call: TRBV10-3
clone_size: NA
cdr3_length: 14
j_call: TRBJ1-1
d_call: TRBD1

cdr3_nt: TGTGCCAGCAGCTTAGGCGGACAGGGTAGCAATGAGCAGTTCTTC
cdr3_aa: CASSLGGQGSNEQFF
v_call: TRBV7-6
clone_size: NA
cdr3_length: 15
j_call: TRBJ2-1
d_call: TRBD1

cdr3_nt: TGTGCCAGTAGTACCTGGGTAGCGGGGACCACAGATACGCAGTATTTT
cdr3_aa: CASSTWVAGTTDTQYF
v_call: TRBV19
clone_size: NA
cdr3_length: 16
j_call: TRBJ2-3
d_call: TRBD2

cdr3_nt: TGCGCCAGCAGCTACCCTGGGGGGAGCAATGAGCAGTTCTTC
cdr3_aa: CASSYPGGSNEQFF
v_call: TRBV5-1
clone_size: NA
cdr3_length: 14
j_call: TRBJ2-1
d_call: NA

cdr3_nt: TGCGCCAGCACGACCGGGACTAGCGGGGCCTACTACAATGAGCAGTTCTTC
cdr3_aa: CASTTGTSGAYYNEQFF
v_call: TRBV5-1
clone_size: NA
cdr3_length: 17
j_call: TRBJ2-1
d_call: TRBD2

cdr3_nt: TGTGCCAGCAGTCCCAAACATAATGGGACTGTGCGGTGGAACACTGAAGCTTTCTTT
cdr3_aa: CASSPKHNGTVRWNTEAFF
v_call: TRBV27
clone_size: NA
cdr3_length: 19
j_call: TRBJ1-1
d_call: NA

cdr3_nt: TGTGCCAGTAGCGAACGAGCGGGGACGGTGAGCTCCTATAATTCACCCCTCCACTTT
cdr3_aa: CASSERAGTVSSYNSPLHF
v_call: TRBV19
clone_size: NA
cdr3_length: 19
j_call: TRBJ1-6
d_call: NA

cdr3_nt: TGTGCCAGCAGCTCGGGACTAGCGGGCCCCCACTCCTACAATGAGCAGTTCTTC
cdr3_aa: CASSSGLAGPHSYNEQFF
v_call: TRBV7-6
clone_size: NA
cdr3_length: 18
j_call: TRBJ2-1
d_call: TRBD2

cdr3_nt: TGTGCCAGTAGTCGGACTAGCGGGGTACCCGCGAATGAGCAGTTCTTC
cdr3_aa: CASSRTSGVPANEQFF
v_call: TRBV19
clone_size: NA
cdr3_length: 16
j_call: TRBJ2-1
d_call: TRBD2

cdr3_nt: TGTGCCTGGAGTTGGGCTAGCGGGGCCTTTGACGAGCAGTTCTTC
cdr3_aa: CAWSWASGAFDEQFF
v_call: TRBV30
clone_size: NA
cdr3_length: 15
j_call: TRBJ2-1
d_call: TRBD2

cdr3_nt: TGTGCCAGCAGCTTAACAGGGAACACTGAAGCTTTCTTT
cdr3_aa: CASSLTGNTEAFF
v_call: TRBV7-2
clone_size: NA
cdr3_length: 13
j_call: TRBJ1-1
d_call: NA

cdr3_nt: TGTGCCAGCACCGAAGCGGGCCCTTGGGCGCCCCAGCATTTT
cdr3_aa: CASTEAGPWAPQHF
v_call: TRBV28
clone_size: NA
cdr3_length: 14
j_call: TRBJ1-5
d_call: NA

cdr3_nt: TGTGCCAGCACCATAGGAGGCCTCTACAATGAGCAGTTCTTC
cdr3_aa: CASTIGGLYNEQFF
v_call: TRBV7-2
clone_size: NA
cdr3_length: 14
j_call: TRBJ2-1
d_call: NA

cdr3_nt: TGTGCCAGTAACGCCGCAGGGGACACTGAAGCTTTCTTT
cdr3_aa: CASNAAGDTEAFF
v_call: TRBV19
clone_size: NA
cdr3_length: 13
j_call: TRBJ1-1
d_call: NA

cdr3_nt: TGTGCCAGCTCTCCCCAGGGTTTTGTGAACACTGAAGCTTTCTTT
cdr3_aa: CASSPQGFVNTEAFF
v_call: TRBV18
clone_size: NA
cdr3_length: 15
j_call: TRBJ1-1
d_call: NA

cdr3_nt: TGTGCCAGCAGCTTAGGGGGACAGGGCTACGAGCAGTACTTC
cdr3_aa: CASSLGGQGYEQYF
v_call: TRBV7-2
clone_size: once
cdr3_length: 14
j_call: TRBJ2-7
d_call: TRBD1

cdr3_nt: TGTGCCAGCAGTGAAGCCTGGGGCAGGGGCAATCAGCCCCAGCATTTT
cdr3_aa: CASSEAWGRGNQPQHF
v_call: TRBV6-1
clone_size: NA
cdr3_length: 16
j_call: TRBJ1-5
d_call: NA

cdr3_nt: TGTGCCAGCAGCCTCCAGTTGGTGAACACTGAAGCTTTCTTT
cdr3_aa: CASSLQLVNTEAFF
v_call: TRBV7-9
clone_size: NA
cdr3_length: 14
j_call: TRBJ1-1
d_call: NA

cdr3_nt: TGCGCCAGCAGTGCTCGCAGGGGCGGTGATGGCTACACCTTC
cdr3_aa: CASSARRGGDGYTF
v_call: TRBV10-1
clone_size: NA
cdr3_length: 14
j_call: TRBJ1-2
d_call: NA

cdr3_nt: TGTGCCAGCTCACCATTCCACATGAACACTGAAGCTTTCTTT
cdr3_aa: CASSPFHMNTEAFF
v_call: TRBV18
clone_size: NA
cdr3_length: 14
j_call: TRBJ1-1
d_call: NA

cdr3_nt: TGCGCCAGCAGCGCGGGGTGGGAATTAGGCGAGCAGTACTTC
cdr3_aa: CASSAGWELGEQYF
v_call: TRBV4-1
clone_size: NA
cdr3_length: 14
j_call: TRBJ2-7
d_call: NA

cdr3_nt: TGTGCCAGCAGTGAAACCCGAGGAGGGCAAGAGACCCAGTACTTC
cdr3_aa: CASSETRGGQETQYF
v_call: TRBV6-1
clone_size: NA
cdr3_length: 15
j_call: TRBJ2-5
d_call: NA

cdr3_nt: TGTGCCAGCAGCTTGGAAATGAGCTCCTATAATTCACCCCTCCACTTT
cdr3_aa: CASSLEMSSYNSPLHF
v_call: TRBV5-4
clone_size: NA
cdr3_length: 16
j_call: TRBJ1-6
d_call: NA

cdr3_nt: TGTGCCAGCAGCTTAAAGGAGGCCTACACTGAAGCTTTCTTT
cdr3_aa: CASSLKEAYTEAFF
v_call: TRBV7-8
clone_size: NA
cdr3_length: 14
j_call: TRBJ1-1
d_call: NA

cdr3_nt: TGTGCCAGCAGTCTCGGGGGGATGGGCACTGAAGCTTTCTTT
cdr3_aa: CASSLGGMGTEAFF
v_call: TRBV28
clone_size: NA
cdr3_length: 14
j_call: TRBJ1-1
d_call: NA

cdr3_nt: TGTGCCAGCAGCGGGCAGGTCAGCTCCTACGAGCAGTACTTC
cdr3_aa: CASSGQVSSYEQYF
v_call: TRBV7-9
clone_size: few
cdr3_length: 14
j_call: TRBJ2-7
d_call: NA

cdr3_nt: TGTGCCAGCAGCTTAGAGCGCGGCACCGGGGAGCTGTTTTTT
cdr3_aa: CASSLERGTGELFF
v_call: TRBV11-2
clone_size: few
cdr3_length: 14
j_call: TRBJ2-2
d_call: NA

cdr3_nt: TGTGCTAGTGGTTTGGCTTTACTAGCGAGCACAGATACGCAGTATTTT
cdr3_aa: CASGLALLASTDTQYF
v_call: TRBV12-5
clone_size: NA
cdr3_length: 16
j_call: TRBJ2-3
d_call: TRBD2

cdr3_nt: TGTGCCAGCAGCTTAGGACAGGGATCGCACGAGCAGTACTTC
cdr3_aa: CASSLGQGSHEQYF
v_call: TRBV7-9
clone_size: once
cdr3_length: 14
j_call: TRBJ2-7
d_call: TRBD1

cdr3_nt: TGTGCCAGCAGCTTAGGGACAGGGAACACTGAAGCTTTCTTT
cdr3_aa: CASSLGTGNTEAFF
v_call: TRBV7-2
clone_size: few
cdr3_length: 14
j_call: TRBJ1-1
d_call: TRBD1

cdr3_nt: TGTGCCAGCACCTCGACAGCATTGAACACTGAAGCTTTCTTT
cdr3_aa: CASTSTALNTEAFF
v_call: TRBV18
clone_size: NA
cdr3_length: 14
j_call: TRBJ1-1
d_call: NA

cdr3_nt: TGTGCCATCAGTGACGGGACAGGGTGGGAAACTGAAGCTTTCTTT
cdr3_aa: CAISDGTGWETEAFF
v_call: TRBV10-3
clone_size: NA
cdr3_length: 15
j_call: TRBJ1-1
d_call: TRBD1

cdr3_nt: TGTGCCAGCAGCTTGGGAAACAGAGCTTTCTTT
cdr3_aa: CASSLGNRAFF
v_call: TRBV5-4
clone_size: few
cdr3_length: 11
j_call: TRBJ1-1
d_call: NA

cdr3_nt: TGTGCCAGCACCACAGGGATCTACCAAGAGACCCAGTACTTC
cdr3_aa: CASTTGIYQETQYF
v_call: TRBV7-2
clone_size: few
cdr3_length: 14
j_call: TRBJ2-5
d_call: NA

cdr3_nt: TGTGCCAGCAGTTTCAGTTCGTCTTTCAATCAGCCCCAGCATTTT
cdr3_aa: CASSFSSSFNQPQHF
v_call: TRBV28
clone_size: NA
cdr3_length: 15
j_call: TRBJ1-5
d_call: NA

cdr3_nt: TGCGCCAGCAGCCAAGATCCAGCGGGGACCTACGAGCAGTACTTC
cdr3_aa: CASSQDPAGTYEQYF
v_call: TRBV4-1
clone_size: NA
cdr3_length: 15
j_call: TRBJ2-7
d_call: TRBD2

cdr3_nt: TGTGCCAGCAGTTACTCAGGTGATAGCGGGGGGAATGAGCAGTTCTTC
cdr3_aa: CASSYSGDSGGNEQFF
v_call: TRBV6-5
clone_size: NA
cdr3_length: 16
j_call: TRBJ2-1
d_call: TRBD2

cdr3_nt: TGTGCCAGCAGTGAAACTCAGGGGAACACTGAAGCTTTCTTT
cdr3_aa: CASSETQGNTEAFF
v_call: TRBV6-5
clone_size: NA
cdr3_length: 14
j_call: TRBJ1-1
d_call: NA

cdr3_nt: TGTGCCAGCAGCTTAATGGGGCGCTTCTATGGCTACACCTTC
cdr3_aa: CASSLMGRFYGYTF
v_call: TRBV7-9
clone_size: NA
cdr3_length: 14
j_call: TRBJ1-2
d_call: NA

cdr3_nt: TGTGCCGGCAGTCCATCGGGACTAGCGGGAGGACTCACAGATACGCAGTATTTT
cdr3_aa: CAGSPSGLAGGLTDTQYF
v_call: TRBV5-6
clone_size: NA
cdr3_length: 18
j_call: TRBJ2-3
d_call: TRBD2

cdr3_nt: TGTGCCAGCAGTTACTCCCCGGGAGATACGCAGTATTTT
cdr3_aa: CASSYSPGDTQYF
v_call: TRBV6-6
clone_size: NA
cdr3_length: 13
j_call: TRBJ2-3
d_call: NA

cdr3_nt: TGTGCCAGCAGCTTGACAGGGGGCGAATACAATGAGCAGTTCTTC
cdr3_aa: CASSLTGGEYNEQFF
v_call: TRBV5-6
clone_size: few
cdr3_length: 15
j_call: TRBJ2-1
d_call: TRBD1

cdr3_nt: TGCGCCAGCAGCCGAGGGATGACAGGGGGGACTAATGAAAAACTGTTTTTT
cdr3_aa: CASSRGMTGGTNEKLFF
v_call: TRBV4-1
clone_size: NA
cdr3_length: 17
j_call: TRBJ1-4
d_call: TRBD1

cdr3_nt: TGTGCCAGTAGTCCCCGGGGTAGCGGGGGGGAAGAGACCCAGTACTTC
cdr3_aa: CASSPRGSGGEETQYF
v_call: TRBV19
clone_size: NA
cdr3_length: 16
j_call: TRBJ2-5
d_call: TRBD2

cdr3_nt: TGTGCCAGCAGCTTAGGACTTGAAGCTTTCTTT
cdr3_aa: CASSLGLEAFF
v_call: TRBV7-2
clone_size: NA
cdr3_length: 11
j_call: TRBJ1-1
d_call: NA